Listed here are 27 T cell receptor beta chains from one sample, sequenced in a study of T cell responses to AZD1222 COVID-19 vaccine. Here immunoSEQ multiplex PCR was the method, and the copy in TCRdb shows in-frame clones only, minus some. The sample has some 130,000 clones, more than 85% seen once. Sample: peripheral blood, taken on day 0 of AZD1222 vaccination. These receptors all stem from an adult in good health.

The chain combines TRBV9 with TRBJ2-1; D is unresolved. Germline CDR1 is SGDLS and CDR2 is YYNGEE. CDR3 length equals 16 residues. Trimming took off 3 bases at V and 0 bases at J, with 13 bases between the two ends. Here the CDR3 reads CASSGLTPSSYNEQFF. DNA for the CDR3: TGTGCCAGCAGCGGCTTGACTCCCAGCTCCTACAATGAGCAGTTCTTC.

This clone was counted a single time. The V gene is TRBV9, the J gene TRBJ2-6, with a possible D match to TRBD2 (7 bases). Germline-derived CDR1 and CDR2 are SGDLS and YYNGEE. V shed 0 bases and J shed 0 bases, with 13 bases lying between them. The CDR3 is made up of 18 amino acids. The DNA for the CDR3 is TGTGCCAGCAGCGTAGTGGGGGGGCCCTTCTCTGGGGCCAACGTCCTGACTTTC. It codes for CASSVVGGPFSGANVLTF.

A single count supports this clone. This chain connects TRBV19 to TRBJ2-1; 11 bases are a match to TRBD2. This CDR3 region has 15 residues. Germline V gene data show CDR1 as LNHDA and CDR2 as SQIVND (reference sequence). V was clipped by 3 bases and J by 6 bases; unmatched bases: 4. CDR3 sequence reads: CASSIIAGGPNEQFF. The CDR3 DNA sequence: TGTGCCAGTAGTATTATAGCGGGAGGGCCCAATGAGCAGTTCTTC.

The chain joins TRBV6-1 to TRBJ2-2; 7 bases line up with TRBD1. Germline CDR1 and CDR2: MNHNS and SASEGT. The junction had 5 bases not matched to a gene; V was cut back by 2 bases and J by 5 bases. The CDR3 is 15 residues long. The CDR3 bases are TGTGCCAGCAGTGAAAACAGGGGTAGTACCGGGGAGCTGTTTTTT. It encodes CASSENRGSTGELFF.

This sequence joins TRBV27 and TRBJ2-2; no clear D gene. The CDR3 sequence is 14 residues long. Germline CDR1 reads MNHEY; CDR2 reads SMNVEV (reference sequence). V dropped 2 bases and J dropped 4 bases, with 8 bases sitting between them. This chain's CDR3 is CASSLDGLTGELFF. CDR3 nucleotides: TGTGCCAGCAGTTTAGACGGTCTCACCGGGGAGCTGTTTTTT.

The V and J genes are TRBV18 and TRBJ2-3, with a tentative D call TRBD2 (5 bases). The CDR3 runs to 16 residues. Germline V CDR1 and CDR2: KGHSH, LQKENI. Between the trimmed V and J ends, which lost 0 bases and 2 bases, there was a span of 12 bases. The CDR3 nucleotides are TGTGCCAGCTCACCACCGAGGGCGGCCGTCACAGATACGCAGTATTTT. Amino acids: CASSPPRAAVTDTQYF. Supplemented by reference TRBV18 and TRBJ2-3, the full variable domain reads NAGVMQNPRHLVRRRGQEARLRCSPMKGHSHVYWYRQLPEEGLKFMVYLQKENIIDESGMPKERFSAEFPKEGPSILRIQQVVRGDSAAYFCASSPPRAAVTDTQYFGPGTRLTVL.

In this sample, this clone turned up once. The chain links TRBV6-6 to TRBJ1-2; 7 positions agree with TRBD1. Germline trimming cut 3 bases from V and 3 bases from J; bases unmatched to any gene: 7. CDR3 length: 15 amino acids. Germline V gene lookup returns CDR1 MNHNY and CDR2 SVGAGI (reference sequence). The CDR3 nucleotides are TGTGCCAGCAGTTATGGACAGGTGGGGGACTATGGCTACACCTTC. Translated: CASSYGQVGDYGYTF.

The rearrangement joins TRBV6-5 to TRBJ1-1; possibly TRBD1 for D (6 bases). V lost 7 bases and J lost 1, with 16 bases in between. Germline assignment: CDR1 MNHEY and CDR2 SVGAGI. The CDR3 runs 15 residues. DNA for the CDR3: TGTGCCAGCATAGCAGCGGGGGCGGAGAACACTGAAGCTTTCTTT. Residues: CASIAAGAENTEAFF.

The genes are TRBV5-1 and TRBJ2-1; TRBD2 aligns across 10 bases. Germline-derived CDR1 and CDR2 are SGHRS and YFSETQ. The J segment lost 6 bases and the V segment lost 4 bases, leaving 10 bases of the junction unmatched. The CDR3 totals 16 residues. The CDR3 reads CASSTTSGTFGNEQFF. The CDR3 nucleotides read TGCGCCAGCAGCACCACTAGCGGGACCTTTGGCAATGAGCAGTTCTTC.

The J gene is TRBJ2-7, the V gene TRBV3-1 (or the pseudogene TRBV3-2); 12 positions agree with TRBD1. V shed 4 bases and J 4 bases; nucleotides not matched to a gene: 8. Germline CDR1 is LGHDT and CDR2 is YNNKEL (reference sequence). CDR3 size: 16 residues. Here the CDR3 reads CASSRGTGGMLYEQYF. The CDR3 bases are TGTGCCAGCAGCCGAGGGACAGGGGGCATGTTATACGAGCAGTACTTC.

The chain uses TRBV18 and TRBJ1-1; no reliable D call. Germline CDR1 reads KGHSH; CDR2 reads LQKENI. The V end was cut by 5 bases, the J end by 1 base, with 8 bases between. This CDR3 has 13 residues. CDR3 sequence (DNA): TGTGCCAGCTCAATCGGCGGGAACACTGAAGCTTTCTTT. Translation gives CASSIGGNTEAFF.

The chain recombines TRBV19 with TRBJ2-7; TRBD1 matches at 9 bases. Germline V gene data show CDR1 as LNHDA and CDR2 as SQIVND (reference sequence). V lost 7 bases to trimming and J lost 5 bases; unmatched junction nucleotides: 9. CDR3 length: 14 amino acids. The CDR3, as DNA: TGTGCCAGTACGACGGGACAGGGTAGCAACGAGCAGTACTTC. Translating gives CASTTGQGSNEQYF.

The sample holds a few counts of this clone. The CDR3 coding sequence is TGTGCCAACCCCCCCCCTGCGGCGGCGAGCCTCGCGAACACCGGGGAGCTGTTTTTT. It translates to CANPPPAAASLANTGELFF. The V call is TRBV7-8, the J call TRBJ2-2, with unresolved D. Trimming left V 10 bases short and J 0 bases short, with 27 bases between. Germline values: CDR1 SGHVS, CDR2 FQNEAQ. The CDR3 sequence is 19 residues long.

V and J are TRBV6-5 and TRBJ1-1, with 9 bases lining up with TRBD1. In germline, CDR1 is MNHEY, CDR2 SVGAGI. After removal of 5 bases from V and 6 bases from J, the junction contained 4 bases not matched to a gene. CDR3 length: 13 residues. CDR3 sequence reads: CASSLTGGSEAFF. DNA of the CDR3: TGTGCCAGCAGTCTCACAGGGGGCTCTGAAGCTTTCTTT.

V and J are TRBV28 and TRBJ1-2, with D hard to call. The CDR3 is 12 residues long. Trimming stripped 7 bases from V and 5 bases from J, with 11 bases between. Per germline, CDR1 MDHEN and CDR2 SYDVKM. DNA for the CDR3: TGTGCCAGCAATGGGGAGCGGTATGGCTACACCTTC. As protein: CASNGERYGYTF.

The rearrangement uses TRBV19 and TRBJ1-4; TRBD1 is a possible D gene (6 bases). There are 14 residues in the CDR3. Germline loops: CDR1 LNHDA, CDR2 SQIVND (reference sequence). The V end lost 7 bases, the J end lost 10 bases, and 19 bases lay between the germline ends. The CDR3 coding sequence is TGTGCCAGTACCACGACAGGCCGGGGGGGAAAACTGTTTTTT. It codes for CASTTTGRGGKLFF.

The chain has TRBV19 and TRBJ1-5; D gene ambiguous. The CDR3 extends over 14 amino acids. Trimming stripped 3 bases from V and 0 bases from J, with 6 bases between. Germline values: CDR1 LNHDA, CDR2 SQIVND (reference sequence). CDR3 DNA sequence: TGTGCCAGTAGTATGCAGATTAGCAATCAGCCCCAGCATTTT. It is translated as CASSMQISNQPQHF.

V and J are TRBV25-1 and TRBJ1-2; unclear D gene. The CDR3 spans 14 residues. Germline CDR1 MGHDK, CDR2 SYGVNS. With 1 base removed from V and 3 bases from J, the gap between germline ends came to 9 bases. The CDR3 DNA sequence: TGTGCCAGCAGTGAATCAGTTGCGTACTATGGCTACACCTTC. Its translation: CASSESVAYYGYTF.

CDR3 protein: CASYPSGSSYEQYF. The CDR3 DNA reads TGTGCCAGCTACCCGAGCGGGAGCTCCTACGAGCAGTACTTC. The rearrangement joins TRBV6-5 to TRBJ2-7, with 8 bases fitting TRBD2. The trim removed 8 bases at V and 0 bases at J, leaving 6 bases unmatched. The CDR3 loop spans 14 amino acids. Germline CDR1 MNHEY, CDR2 SVGAGI.

This clone has just one count. The V call is TRBV19, the J call TRBJ2-7; D gene uncertain. CDR3 length: 15 residues. The V and J ends lost 1 base and 3 bases respectively, with 13 bases between them. CDR1 and CDR2 (germline): LNHDA, SQIVND (reference sequence). The CDR3 DNA is TGTGCCAGTAGTATAGGTCTAGGTGGTTTCTACGAGCAGTACTTC. Protein sequence: CASSIGLGGFYEQYF.

The chain recombines TRBV5-1 with TRBJ1-1; D might be TRBD1 (5 bases). V was trimmed by 6 bases and J by 0 bases, leaving 12 bases between them. Per the germline V gene, CDR1 is SGHRS and CDR2 is YFSETQ. The CDR3 has 14 residues. CDR3 sequence reads: CASTPTVMNTEAFF. The CDR3 coding sequence is TGCGCCAGCACCCCGACAGTTATGAACACTGAAGCTTTCTTT.

The chain's CDR3 is CASSIGGANNQPQHF. CDR3 in DNA: TGTGCCAGCTCAATCGGGGGGGCAAACAATCAGCCCCAGCATTTT. The rearrangement uses TRBV18 and TRBJ1-5, with D perhaps matching TRBD1 (6 bases). The CDR3 has 15 amino acids. Trimming left V 5 bases short and J 3 bases short, with 14 bases between. CDR1 and CDR2 (germline): KGHSH, LQKENI.

The chain joins TRBV6-5 to TRBJ1-1; 10 nucleotides align to TRBD1. Losses at the gene ends were 6 bases for V and 1 base for J; bases not matched to a gene: 2. The V gene's germline CDR1 is MNHEY and CDR2 SVGAGI. The CDR3 loop spans 14 amino acids. CDR3 sequence reads: CASSRDRGNTEAFF. CDR3 DNA: TGTGCCAGCAGCCGGGACAGGGGGAACACTGAAGCTTTCTTT.

A single count supports this clone. The chain uses TRBV15 and TRBJ1-5; D is unclear. This CDR3 is built from 14 residues. Germline V gives CDR1 LNHNV, CDR2 YYDKDF (reference sequence). V was shortened by 3 bases and J by 2 bases, with 8 bases between the two germline ends. CDR3 in DNA: TGTGCCACCAGCAGGGCAGGCGGCAATCAGCCCCAGCATTTT. Encoded protein: CATSRAGGNQPQHF.

On this clone itself: A read error may account for a junction end that differs from germline. The chain uses TRBV7-2 and TRBJ1-1, with D unresolved. There are 14 residues in the CDR3. Germline V gene lookup returns CDR1 SGHTA and CDR2 FQGNSA. CDR3 sequence: CASSWIPGNAEAFF. CDR3 sequence (DNA): TGTGCCAGCAGCTGGATCCCGGGGAACGCTGAAGCTTTCTTT.

This clone has just one count. This chain links TRBV27 with TRBJ1-4, with D maybe TRBD1 (5 bases). Germline V CDR1 and CDR2: MNHEY, SMNVEV (reference sequence). The V and J ends lost 4 bases and 6 bases respectively, with 18 bases between them. The CDR3 has 16 amino acids. The CDR3 reads CASSSLDKRGYEKLFF. CDR3 nucleotide sequence: TGTGCCAGCAGTTCCCTGGACAAGAGGGGTTATGAAAAACTGTTTTTT.

This rearrangement joins TRBV10-3 to TRBJ2-5; no reliable D call. This CDR3 region has 13 residues. CDR1 is ENHRY and CDR2 is SYGVKD in the germline V gene. V gave up 3 bases and J gave up 5 bases, with 10 bases separating them. The CDR3 loop is CAISDGLGETQYF. In DNA form, the CDR3 reads TGTGCCATCAGTGACGGCCTTGGGGAGACCCAGTACTTC.